The rows below give T cell receptor beta chains drawn from one sample of a study of HIV-infected patients and healthy controls. TCRdb re-called the 5' RACE reads through MiXCR, storing one row per CDR3 protein. The data show about 9,100 distinct CDR3 sequences, roughly 7.7% seen once. Sequenced here: blood, sampled before antiretroviral therapy. The receptor set was obtained from an adult with HIV infection. The CDR3 runs from the conserved cysteine through the conserved F or W. Fields, in order: V gene, D gene, clone size, J gene, CDR3 protein, CDR3 DNA. A D gene is named only where the DNA matches it firmly. Clone size appears in some rows only: once, few, many, or a class for an expanded clone.

TRBV5-6	-	-	TRBJ2-2	CASSTGLTGELFF	TGTGCCAGCAGCACAGGACTCACCGGGGAGCTGTTTTTT
TRBV12-3/TRBV12-4	-	many	TRBJ2-6	CASSLGGMAGANVLTF	TGTGCCAGCAGCTTGGGGGGTATGGCTGGGGCCAACGTCCTGACTTTC
TRBV5-1	-	few	TRBJ2-7	CASSPQQEKYEQYF	TGCGCCAGTTCCCCCCAGCAGGAAAAGTACGAGCAGTACTTC
TRBV28	-	many	TRBJ2-2	CASRANTGELFF	TGTGCCAGCCGCGCAAACACCGGGGAGCTGTTTTTT
TRBV12-3/TRBV12-4	-	many	TRBJ2-5	CASSQLGGQETQYF	TGTGCCAGCAGTCAGCTGGGGGGTCAGGAGACCCAGTACTTC
TRBV3-1	-	many	TRBJ2-2	CASSLTGELFF	TGTGCCAGCAGCCTAACCGGGGAGCTGTTTTTT
TRBV6-5	-	many	TRBJ1-3	CASSYSGGGSSGNTIYF	TGTGCCAGCAGTTACTCAGGCGGGGGGAGCTCTGGAAACACCATATATTTT
TRBV12-3/TRBV12-4	-	many	TRBJ1-2	CASSMDPGAYGYTF	TGTGCCAGCAGTATGGACCCTGGCGCCTATGGCTACACCTTC
TRBV30	-	many	TRBJ2-5	CAWSRQPQETQYF	TGTGCCTGGAGCCGGCAGCCCCAAGAGACCCAGTACTTC
TRBV12-3/TRBV12-4	-	many	TRBJ1-2	CASSLDRYGYTF	TGTGCCAGCAGTTTAGACAGATATGGCTACACCTTC
TRBV28	TRBD1	many	TRBJ1-2	CASSLFTGGVYGYTF	TGTGCCAGCAGTTTATTTACAGGGGGCGTCTATGGCTACACCTTC
TRBV9	-	few	TRBJ2-7	CASSVSLGGEQYF	TGTGCCAGCAGCGTGTCGTTGGGGGGTGAGCAGTACTTC
TRBV21-1	-	few	TRBJ1-2	CASSMDISTKHYGYTF	TGTGCCAGCAGCATGGACATTTCTACGAAGCACTATGGCTACACCTTC
TRBV7-9	-	many	TRBJ2-7	CASSLGGSLYEQYF	TGTGCCAGCAGCTTGGGTGGCAGCCTCTACGAGCAGTACTTC
TRBV6-5	-	many	TRBJ1-5	CASSYSSGQPQHF	TGTGCCAGCAGTTACTCGTCAGGCCAGCCCCAGCATTTT
TRBV7-9	TRBD2	many	TRBJ2-7	CASSLAGGAYEQYF	TGTGCCAGCAGTTTAGCGGGGGGGGCCTACGAGCAGTACTTC
TRBV29-1	-	few	TRBJ1-5	CSATETGGNQPQHF	TGCAGCGCAACGGAGACGGGAGGCAATCAGCCCCAGCATTTT
TRBV29-1	TRBD1	many	TRBJ2-3	CSVLRQGQADTQYF	TGCAGCGTTCTCAGACAGGGTCAGGCAGATACGCAGTATTTT
TRBV20-1	TRBD2	medium-sized	TRBJ2-5	CSARPGTNQETQYF	TGCAGTGCTAGACCCGGGACTAACCAAGAGACCCAGTACTTC
TRBV7-6	-	-	TRBJ1-1	CASTGLNTEAFF	TGTGCCAGTACAGGGCTGAACACTGAAGCTTTCTTT
TRBV20-1	TRBD2	-	TRBJ2-3	CSAPSAGGPDTQYF	TGCAGTGCTCCATCCGCGGGGGGCCCAGATACGCAGTATTTT
TRBV6-5	TRBD1	-	TRBJ2-7	CASSYSGTEFYEQYF	TGTGCCAGCAGTTACTCGGGGACAGAGTTCTACGAGCAGTACTTC
TRBV5-1	-	many	TRBJ2-7	CASSFGTNEQYF	TGCGCCAGCAGCTTTGGGACGAACGAGCAGTACTTC
TRBV5-6	-	many	TRBJ2-3	CASIQTGTDTQYF	TGTGCCAGCATCCAGACCGGGACAGATACGCAGTATTTT
TRBV19	-	-	TRBJ1-5	CASSTDLFSNQPQHF	TGTGCCAGTAGTACAGATTTATTTAGCAATCAGCCCCAGCATTTT
TRBV20-1	-	many	TRBJ1-2	CSATPGTGNYGYTF	TGCAGTGCCACACCCGGGACGGGAAACTATGGCTACACCTTC
TRBV7-8	-	many	TRBJ2-5	CASSPSATAQETQYF	TGTGCCAGCAGCCCGTCCGCGACAGCTCAAGAGACCCAGTACTTC
TRBV12-3/TRBV12-4	-	many	TRBJ2-1	CASTPMGEDEQFF	TGTGCCAGCACCCCGATGGGGGAGGATGAGCAGTTCTTC
TRBV2	-	many	TRBJ1-5	CASSVWGNQPQHF	TGTGCCAGCAGTGTGTGGGGCAATCAGCCCCAGCATTTT
TRBV7-6	TRBD1	few	TRBJ1-1	CASSRGGLTEAFF	TGTGCCAGCAGCCGAGGGGGCTTAACTGAAGCTTTCTTT
TRBV19	-	many	TRBJ1-5	CASTPGSYSNQPQHF	TGTGCCAGTACGCCGGGGTCCTATAGCAATCAGCCCCAGCATTTT
TRBV3-1	-	many	TRBJ2-7	CASSQGGIGEQYF	TGTGCCAGCAGCCAAGGGGGTATCGGCGAGCAGTACTTC
TRBV7-8	-	-	TRBJ2-7	CASSLGEGYEQYF	TGTGCCAGCAGCTTAGGTGAGGGCTACGAGCAGTACTTC
TRBV19	-	medium-sized	TRBJ2-2	CASSIDGQTGELFF	TGTGCCAGTAGTATAGACGGCCAGACCGGGGAGCTGTTTTTT
TRBV20-1	TRBD2	medium-sized	TRBJ2-1	CSGLGLAGLRNYNEQFF	TGCAGTGGACTGGGACTAGCGGGGCTAAGGAACTACAATGAGCAGTTCTTC
TRBV5-1	-	few	TRBJ2-5	CASSIIPGETQYF	TGCGCCAGCAGCATCATACCTGGGGAGACCCAGTACTTC
TRBV7-3	TRBD2	many	TRBJ2-1	CASSLSGGAYNEQFF	TGTGCCAGCAGCCTGAGCGGGGGCGCCTACAATGAGCAGTTCTTC
TRBV4-3	-	many	TRBJ2-1	CASKSDIYNEQFF	TGCGCCAGCAAGTCGGACATCTACAATGAGCAGTTCTTC
TRBV30	-	-	TRBJ1-2	CAWSKGGSNYGYTF	TGTGCCTGGAGTAAAGGGGGAAGCAACTATGGCTACACCTTC
TRBV13	TRBD2	many	TRBJ2-5	CASSGEGQTQYF	TGTGCCAGCAGCGGGGAGGGGCAGACCCAGTACTTC
TRBV7-9	-	once	TRBJ1-2	CASSLPIPGHNYGYTF	TGTGCCAGCAGCTTACCGATCCCGGGACATAACTATGGCTACACCTTC
TRBV6-5	-	many	TRBJ2-3	CASTTGTSTDTQYF	TGTGCCAGCACTACAGGGACAAGCACAGATACGCAGTATTTT
TRBV6-6	-	many	TRBJ1-1	CASSYWGPITEAFF	TGTGCCAGCAGTTACTGGGGCCCGATCACTGAAGCTTTCTTT
TRBV2	-	many	TRBJ2-7	CASAGEGSEQYF	TGTGCCAGCGCAGGGGAAGGGTCCGAGCAGTACTTC
TRBV6-6	-	many	TRBJ2-1	CASSYLRLGQVGLDDSYNEQFF	TGTGCCAGCAGCTACCTGCGACTAGGACAGGTTGGGCTAGACGACTCCTACAATGAGCAGTTCTTC
TRBV7-2	-	many	TRBJ1-5	CASSLAPGNQPQHF	TGTGCCAGCAGCTTAGCGCCGGGGAATCAGCCCCAGCATTTT
TRBV6-5	-	-	TRBJ1-4	CASSYSISGTREKLFF	TGTGCCAGCAGTTACTCGATTTCTGGGACAAGGGAAAAACTGTTTTTT
TRBV20-1	-	many	TRBJ1-6	CSARGPTGMVLHF	TGCAGTGCTAGGGGACCCACAGGGATGGTGCTCCACTTT